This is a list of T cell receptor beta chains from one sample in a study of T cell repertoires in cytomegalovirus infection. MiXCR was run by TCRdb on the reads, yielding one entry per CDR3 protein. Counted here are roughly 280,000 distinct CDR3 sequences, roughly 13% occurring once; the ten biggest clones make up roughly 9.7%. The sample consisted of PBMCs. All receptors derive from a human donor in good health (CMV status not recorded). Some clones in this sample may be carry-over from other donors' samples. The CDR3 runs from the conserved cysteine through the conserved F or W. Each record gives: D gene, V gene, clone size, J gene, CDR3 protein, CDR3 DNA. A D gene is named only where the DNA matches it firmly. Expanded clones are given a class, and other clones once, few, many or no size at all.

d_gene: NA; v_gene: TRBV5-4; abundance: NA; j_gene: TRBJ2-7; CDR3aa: CASSSRAGLFEQYF; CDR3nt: TGTGCCAGCAGCTCCCGGGCAGGGTTGTTCGAGCAGTACTTC
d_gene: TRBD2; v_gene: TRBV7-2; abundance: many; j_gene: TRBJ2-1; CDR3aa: CASSINLGGGPYNEQFF; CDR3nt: TGTGCCAGCAGCATAAACCTCGGGGGGGGCCCCTACAATGAGCAGTTCTTC
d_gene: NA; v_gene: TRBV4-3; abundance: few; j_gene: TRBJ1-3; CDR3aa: CASSQTGGAVSGNTIYF; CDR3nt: TGCGCCAGCAGCCAGACGGGTGGGGCAGTCTCTGGAAACACCATATATTTT
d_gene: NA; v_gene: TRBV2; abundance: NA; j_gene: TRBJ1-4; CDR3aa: CASNSRDDEKLFF; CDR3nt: TGTGCCAGCAATTCCAGGGACGACGAAAAACTGTTTTTT
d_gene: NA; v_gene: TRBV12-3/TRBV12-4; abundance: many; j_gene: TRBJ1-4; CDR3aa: CASSRRGNGEKLFF; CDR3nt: TGTGCCAGCAGTCGACGTGGTAATGGTGAAAAACTGTTTTTT
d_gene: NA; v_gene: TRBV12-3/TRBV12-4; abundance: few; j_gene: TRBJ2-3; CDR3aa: CASSLVPQASQYF; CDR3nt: TGTGCCAGCAGTTTAGTCCCTCAAGCGTCGCAGTATTTT
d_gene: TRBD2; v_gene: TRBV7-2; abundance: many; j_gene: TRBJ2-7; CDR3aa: CASSNSGSADEQYF; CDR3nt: TGTGCCAGCAGCAATAGCGGGAGCGCAGACGAGCAGTACTTC
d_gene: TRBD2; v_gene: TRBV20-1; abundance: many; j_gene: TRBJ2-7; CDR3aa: CSASHKGLAESYEQYF; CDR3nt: TGCAGTGCTTCACATAAGGGACTAGCGGAGTCCTACGAGCAGTACTTC
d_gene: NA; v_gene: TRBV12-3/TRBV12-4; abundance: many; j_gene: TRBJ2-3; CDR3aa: CASTRLLLLLRDTQYF; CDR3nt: TGTGCCAGCACCAGACTCCTCTTGCTTCTTAGGGATACGCAGTATTTT
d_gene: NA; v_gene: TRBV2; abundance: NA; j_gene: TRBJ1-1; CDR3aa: CASSEWGSTEAFF; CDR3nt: TGTGCCAGCAGTGAATGGGGCTCGACTGAAGCTTTCTTT
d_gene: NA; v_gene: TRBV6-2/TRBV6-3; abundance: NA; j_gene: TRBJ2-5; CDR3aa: CASTPGQQETQYF; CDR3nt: TGTGCCAGCACACCGGGACAACAAGAGACCCAGTACTTC
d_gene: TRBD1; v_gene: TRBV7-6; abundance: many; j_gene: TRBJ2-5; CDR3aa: CASRPETGGRGETQYF; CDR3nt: TGTGCCAGCAGGCCAGAAACAGGGGGCAGGGGAGAGACCCAGTACTTC
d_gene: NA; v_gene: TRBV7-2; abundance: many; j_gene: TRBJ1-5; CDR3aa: CASSLIVGAEQPQHF; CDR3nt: TGTGCCAGCAGCTTAATCGTGGGCGCAGAACAGCCCCAGCATTTT
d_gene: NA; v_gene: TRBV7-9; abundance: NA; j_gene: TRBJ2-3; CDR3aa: CASSFSRHTDTQYF; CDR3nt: TGTGCCAGCAGCTTCAGCAGGCATACAGATACGCAGTATTTT
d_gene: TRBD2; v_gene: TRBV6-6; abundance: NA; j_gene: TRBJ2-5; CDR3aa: CASSPSTSGETQYF; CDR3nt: TGTGCCAGCAGCCCATCGACTAGCGGAGAGACCCAGTACTTC
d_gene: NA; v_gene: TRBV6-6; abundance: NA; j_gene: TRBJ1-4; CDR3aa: CASSYGLGNEKLFF; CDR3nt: TGTGCCAGCAGTTACGGGCTAGGGAACGAAAAACTGTTTTTT
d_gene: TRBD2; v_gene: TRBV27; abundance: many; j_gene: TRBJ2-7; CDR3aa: CASSYGTSGSGAPYEQYF; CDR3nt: TGTGCCAGCAGTTATGGGACTAGCGGGAGTGGGGCCCCCTACGAGCAGTACTTC
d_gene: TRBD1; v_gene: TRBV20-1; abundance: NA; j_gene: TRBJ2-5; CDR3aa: CSATQGARETQYF; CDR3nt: TGCAGTGCCACACAGGGGGCAAGGGAGACCCAGTACTTC
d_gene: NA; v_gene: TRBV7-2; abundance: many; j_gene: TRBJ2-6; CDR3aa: CASSLPKPPNSGANVLTF; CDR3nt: TGTGCCAGCAGCCTCCCGAAACCCCCCAACTCTGGGGCCAACGTCCTGACTTTC
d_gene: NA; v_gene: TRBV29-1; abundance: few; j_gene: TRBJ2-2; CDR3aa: CSVTSQNSDTGELFF; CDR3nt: TGCAGCGTAACATCACAAAACAGTGACACCGGGGAGCTGTTTTTT
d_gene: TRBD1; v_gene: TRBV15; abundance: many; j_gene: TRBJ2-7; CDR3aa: CATSRSPGQGSEQYF; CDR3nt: TGTGCCACCAGCAGATCTCCGGGACAGGGATCCGAGCAGTACTTC
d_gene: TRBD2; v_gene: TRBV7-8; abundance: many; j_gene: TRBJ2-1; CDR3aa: CASRHPSGNYNEQFF; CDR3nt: TGTGCCAGCAGGCACCCTAGCGGGAACTACAATGAGCAGTTCTTC
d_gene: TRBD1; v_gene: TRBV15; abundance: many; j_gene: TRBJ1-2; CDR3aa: CATSRRQGVGYTF; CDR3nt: TGTGCCACCAGCAGAAGACAGGGAGTTGGCTACACCTTC
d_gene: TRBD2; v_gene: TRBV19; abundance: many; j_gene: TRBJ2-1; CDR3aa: CASRASATSGNRNEQFF; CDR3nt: TGTGCCAGTAGGGCTTCCGCGACTAGCGGGAATCGAAATGAGCAGTTCTTC
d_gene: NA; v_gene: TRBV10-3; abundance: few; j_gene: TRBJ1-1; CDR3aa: CAINPTEGMNTEAFF; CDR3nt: TGTGCCATCAACCCGACAGAAGGTATGAACACTGAAGCTTTCTTT
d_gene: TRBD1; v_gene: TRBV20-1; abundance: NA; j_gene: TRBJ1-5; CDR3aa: CSARVKGQGINQPQHF; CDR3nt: TGCAGTGCTAGAGTTAAGGGACAGGGAATCAATCAGCCCCAGCATTTT
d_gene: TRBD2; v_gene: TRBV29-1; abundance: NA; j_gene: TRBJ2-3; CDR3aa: CSVDAGGTDTQYF; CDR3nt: TGCAGCGTTGACGCGGGGGGCACAGATACGCAGTATTTT